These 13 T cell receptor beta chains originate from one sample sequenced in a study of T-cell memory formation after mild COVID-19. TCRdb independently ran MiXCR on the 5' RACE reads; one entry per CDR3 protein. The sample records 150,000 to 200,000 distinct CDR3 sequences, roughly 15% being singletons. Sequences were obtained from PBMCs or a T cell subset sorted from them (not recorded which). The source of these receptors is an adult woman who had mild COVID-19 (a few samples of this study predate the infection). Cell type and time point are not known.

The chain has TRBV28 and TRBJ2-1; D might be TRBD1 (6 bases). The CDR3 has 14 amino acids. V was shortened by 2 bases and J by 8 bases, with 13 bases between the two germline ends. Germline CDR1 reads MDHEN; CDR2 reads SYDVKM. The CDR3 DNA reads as TGTGCCAGCAGTTTAACAGGTCCAGGGGATGAGCAGTTCTTC. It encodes CASSLTGPGDEQFF.

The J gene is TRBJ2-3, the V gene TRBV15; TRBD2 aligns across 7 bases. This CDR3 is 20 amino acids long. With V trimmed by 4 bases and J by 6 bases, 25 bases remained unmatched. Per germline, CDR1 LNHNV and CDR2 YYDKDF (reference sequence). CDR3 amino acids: CATSTYGSGLKGRAGDTQYF. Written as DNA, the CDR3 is TGTGCCACCAGCACCTATGGCAGCGGGCTCAAGGGGAGGGCCGGGGATACGCAGTATTTT. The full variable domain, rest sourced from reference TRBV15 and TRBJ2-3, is DAMVIQNPRYQVTQFGKPVTLSCSQTLNHNVMYWYQQKSSQAPKLLFHYYDKDFNNEADTPDNFQSRRPNTSFCFLDIRSPGLGDTAMYLCATSTYGSGLKGRAGDTQYFGPGTRLTVL.

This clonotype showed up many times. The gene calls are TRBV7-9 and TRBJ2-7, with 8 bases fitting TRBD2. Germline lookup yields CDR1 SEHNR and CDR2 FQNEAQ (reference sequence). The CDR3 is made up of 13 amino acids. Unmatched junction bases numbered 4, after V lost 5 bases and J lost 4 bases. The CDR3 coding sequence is TGTGCCAGCAGCCCCACTAGCGGATACGAGCAGTACTTC. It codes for CASSPTSGYEQYF.

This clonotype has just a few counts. CDR3 coding DNA: TGTGCCAGCAGCCCGGACCCTGGGGCCAACGTCCTGACTTTC. Translated: CASSPDPGANVLTF. The chain couples TRBV7-2 to TRBJ2-6; D unclear. There are 14 residues in the CDR3. V shed 5 bases and J shed 2 bases, with 7 bases lying between them. Germline CDR1 and CDR2: SGHTA and FQGNSA.

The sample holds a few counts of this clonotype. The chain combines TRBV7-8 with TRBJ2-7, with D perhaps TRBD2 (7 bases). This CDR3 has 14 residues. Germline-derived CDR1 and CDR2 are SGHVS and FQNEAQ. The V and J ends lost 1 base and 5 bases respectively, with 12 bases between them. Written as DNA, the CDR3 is TGTGCCAGCAGCTTAGGGGGAGGGGGGGACGAGCAGTACTTC. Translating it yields CASSLGGGGDEQYF.

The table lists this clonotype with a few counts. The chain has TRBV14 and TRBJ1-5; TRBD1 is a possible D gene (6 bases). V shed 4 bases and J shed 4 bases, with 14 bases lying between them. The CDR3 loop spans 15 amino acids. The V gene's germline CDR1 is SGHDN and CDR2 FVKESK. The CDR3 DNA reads TGTGCCAGCAGCCGGGTGGGACACCCTAATCAGCCCCAGCATTTT. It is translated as CASSRVGHPNQPQHF.

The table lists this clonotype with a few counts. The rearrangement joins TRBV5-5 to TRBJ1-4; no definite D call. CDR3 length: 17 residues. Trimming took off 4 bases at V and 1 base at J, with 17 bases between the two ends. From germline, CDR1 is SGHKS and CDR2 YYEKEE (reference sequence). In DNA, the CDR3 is TGTGCCAGCAGCCGTCACCCCCCGGAGGGAACTAATGAAAAACTGTTTTTT. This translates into CASSRHPPEGTNEKLFF. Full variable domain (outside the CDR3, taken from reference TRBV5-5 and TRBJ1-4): DAGVTQSPTHLIKTRGQQVTLRCSPISGHKSVSWYQQVLGQGPQFIFQYYEKEERGRGNFPDRFSARQFPNYSSELNVNALLLGDSALYLCASSRHPPEGTNEKLFFGSGTQLSVL.

CDR3 sequence (DNA): TGTGCCAGCAGTTTAAGCGGGACAGCTCAAGAGACCCAGTACTTC. It yields the protein CASSLSGTAQETQYF. This chain uses TRBV12-3 or TRBV12-4 with TRBJ2-5, with D perhaps assigned TRBD1 or TRBD2 (7 bases each). The CDR3 has 15 amino acids. V was trimmed by 2 bases and J by 2 bases, leaving 12 bases between them.

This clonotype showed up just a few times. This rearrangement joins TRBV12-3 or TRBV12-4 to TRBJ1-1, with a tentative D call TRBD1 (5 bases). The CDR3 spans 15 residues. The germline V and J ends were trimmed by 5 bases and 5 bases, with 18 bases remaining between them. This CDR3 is CASSPGTGGLTEAFF. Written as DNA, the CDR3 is TGTGCCAGCAGTCCCGGGACGGGAGGGTTAACTGAAGCTTTCTTT.

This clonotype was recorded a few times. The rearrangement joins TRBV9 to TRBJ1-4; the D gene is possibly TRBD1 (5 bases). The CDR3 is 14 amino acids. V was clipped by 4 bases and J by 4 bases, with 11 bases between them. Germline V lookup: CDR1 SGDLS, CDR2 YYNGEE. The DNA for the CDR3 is TGTGCCAGCAGCCCCGGGGGAGTTAATGAAAAACTGTTTTTT. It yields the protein CASSPGGVNEKLFF.

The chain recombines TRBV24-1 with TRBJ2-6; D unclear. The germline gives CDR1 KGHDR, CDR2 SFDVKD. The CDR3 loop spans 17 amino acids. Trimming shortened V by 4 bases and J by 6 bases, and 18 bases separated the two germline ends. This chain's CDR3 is CATSDPLLGPLANVLTF. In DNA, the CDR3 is TGTGCCACCAGTGACCCGCTATTAGGGCCACTGGCCAACGTCCTGACTTTC.

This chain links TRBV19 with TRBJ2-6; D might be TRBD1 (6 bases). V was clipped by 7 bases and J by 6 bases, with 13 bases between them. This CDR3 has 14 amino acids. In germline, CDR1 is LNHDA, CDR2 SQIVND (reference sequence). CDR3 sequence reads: CASTGARLANVLTF. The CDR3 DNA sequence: TGTGCCAGTACAGGGGCTCGGTTGGCCAACGTCCTGACTTTC.

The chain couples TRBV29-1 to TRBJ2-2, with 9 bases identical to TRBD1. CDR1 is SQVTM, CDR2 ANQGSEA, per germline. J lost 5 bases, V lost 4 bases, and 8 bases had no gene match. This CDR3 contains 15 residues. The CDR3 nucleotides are TGCAGCGTTGTTTATGGGACAGGGCGGACCGGGGAGCTGTTTTTT. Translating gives CSVVYGTGRTGELFF.